Shown below are 24 T cell receptor beta chains from a single sample sequenced in a study of CD8 T cells in ankylosing spondylitis (dated by TCRdb to 2017 to 2019). To prepare the library, 5' RACE was applied. TCRdb records Illumina HiSeq 2500 as the sequencer. Starting from the raw public reads, TCRdb applied fastp trimming at Q25, assembled clones with MiXCR and retained in-frame beta chains. All rows with the same CDR3 protein become a single entry with the most common DNA and genes. Here the sample has around 130,000 distinct CDR3 sequences; roughly an eighth occur a single time. Together, the top ten hold 3% of the sample. The sample consisted of blood, either unsorted or a sorted T cell fraction (not recorded which). Receptors were obtained from a female donor with ankylosing spondylitis or in good health (not recorded which).

The gene calls are TRBV20-1 and TRBJ1-5; D not resolved. Germline lookup yields CDR1 DFQATT and CDR2 SNEGSKA (reference sequence). The germline V and J ends were trimmed by 1 base and 0 bases, with 4 bases remaining between them. The CDR3 spans 13 residues. CDR3: CSARGDSNQPQHF. The CDR3 nucleotides read TGCAGTGCTAGAGGCGATAGCAATCAGCCCCAGCATTTT.

The chain couples TRBV20-1 to TRBJ2-1, with 10 bases that match TRBD2. CDR1 and CDR2 from the germline V gene are DFQATT and SNEGSKA (reference sequence). V was clipped by 4 bases and J by 4 bases; unmatched bases: 4. The CDR3 consists of 14 residues. Written as DNA, the CDR3 is TGCAGTGCTACTAGCGGGAGTGCTTACAATGAGCAGTTCTTC. Its translation: CSATSGSAYNEQFF.

This clonotype showed up many times. The genes are TRBV3-1 and TRBJ2-3; 9 positions agree with TRBD2. This CDR3 comprises 15 residues. CDR1 is LGHDT, CDR2 YNNKEL, per germline (reference sequence). V was pared by 5 bases and J by 7 bases, with 10 bases of the junction left unmatched. CDR3 protein: CASSSRGGAFNTQYF. For the CDR3, the DNA is TGTGCCAGCAGCTCCCGCGGGGGGGCCTTTAATACGCAGTATTTT.

This clonotype was seen only a few times. The chain uses TRBV6-1 and TRBJ2-7; the match to TRBD2 covers 11 bases. The ends lost 4 bases at V and 4 bases at J; junction bases unmatched: 6. Germline V gene lookup returns CDR1 MNHNS and CDR2 SASEGT. This CDR3 region has 15 residues. CDR3: CASSAGTSGGYEQYF. Here the CDR3 DNA reads TGTGCCAGCAGTGCCGGGACTAGCGGAGGGTACGAGCAGTACTTC.

This clonotype was found many times. The chain couples TRBV6-6 to TRBJ2-1; D is undetermined. Trimming stripped 7 bases from V and 7 bases from J, with 14 bases between. The CDR3 is 13 amino acids. CDR1 and CDR2 (germline): MNHNY, SVGAGI (reference sequence). The CDR3 is CASTPMGKNEQFF. The CDR3 DNA reads as TGTGCCAGCACCCCTATGGGTAAGAATGAGCAGTTCTTC.

This sequence joins TRBV27 and TRBJ2-2; D uncertain. The V gene lost 6 bases and the J gene lost 2 bases, with 4 bases spanning the gap. This CDR3 comprises 12 residues. Germline CDR1 and CDR2: MNHEY and SMNVEV (reference sequence). CDR3 residues: CASRRNTGELFF. CDR3 bases: TGTGCCAGCAGAAGAAACACCGGGGAGCTGTTTTTT.

This chain connects TRBV20-1 to TRBJ2-1, with 9 bases aligning to TRBD2. The CDR3 loop spans 13 amino acids. CDR1 and CDR2 from the germline V gene are DFQATT and SNEGSKA (reference sequence). The DNA of the CDR3 is TGCGGAATCGGGGTAGCGGGAGTTAATGAGCAGTTCTTC. Its translation: CGIGVAGVNEQFF.

The chain couples TRBV21-1 to TRBJ2-1; TRBD2, as called in the table, went unchecked against the DNA. TRBV21-1 is a known pseudogene. The CDR3 length is 14 residues. CDR3 bases: TGTGCCAGCAGCAAAGCGCACGGTAGGGATGAGCTGCTCTTC. Amino acids: CASSKAHGRDELLF.

Worth noting for this clonotype: This may stem from a read error, because a much larger clone lies one nucleotide away. DNA of the CDR3: TGTGCTAACAGCTTTGGGGGGTTGACAGATACGCAGTATTTT. Translated, it gives CANSFGGLTDTQYF. This sequence joins TRBV7-7 and TRBJ2-3; tentatively, D is TRBD2 (6 bases). CDR3 length: 14 residues. The germline gives CDR1 SSHAT, CDR2 FNYEAQ (reference sequence).

This clonotype has a handful of counts. This chain joins TRBV12-3 or TRBV12-4 and TRBJ1-2; TRBD1 matches at 7 bases. V shed 6 bases and J 4 bases; nucleotides not matched to a gene: 5. The CDR3 is made up of 13 amino acids. CDR3 in amino acids: CASRARDSYGYTF. The CDR3, as DNA: TGTGCCAGCAGGGCTAGGGACAGCTATGGCTACACCTTC.

The rearrangement links TRBV28 to TRBJ2-2; TRBD1 matches at 12 bases. This CDR3 comprises 16 residues. The V segment lost 5 bases and the J segment 5 bases; nucleotides outside the gene matches: 6. CDR1 is MDHEN and CDR2 is SYDVKM in the germline V gene. The CDR3 loop reads CASSPPGQGATGELFF. CDR3 coding DNA: TGTGCCAGCAGTCCTCCGGGACAGGGGGCAACCGGGGAGCTGTTTTTT.

This clonotype was found many times. The rearrangement uses TRBV20-1 and TRBJ2-7; D unclear. Germline-derived CDR1 and CDR2 are DFQATT and SNEGSKA (reference sequence). The CDR3 contains 15 residues. The V gene lost 3 bases and the J gene lost 3 bases, with 18 bases spanning the gap. The CDR3 nucleotides read TGCAGTGCTAGGCCGACGGAAAAACTAAACTACGAGCAGTACTTC. It is translated as CSARPTEKLNYEQYF.

This clonotype showed up many times. V is TRBV12-3 or TRBV12-4 and J is TRBJ2-3; TRBD2 matches 7 bases. Losses at the gene ends were 6 bases for V and 1 base for J; bases not matched to a gene: 10. This CDR3 has 16 amino acids. The CDR3 nucleotides read TGTGCCAGCAGCCCTGGGAGAGGGAGGGGCACAGATACGCAGTATTTT. Translating gives CASSPGRGRGTDTQYF.

At least ten counts were recorded for this clonotype. V and J are TRBV20-1 and TRBJ2-1; tentatively, D is TRBD2 (6 bases). The CDR3 length is 13 residues. Germline CDR1 DFQATT, CDR2 SNEGSKA (reference sequence). Trimming removed 6 bases from V and 2 bases from J, with 11 bases in between. The DNA of the CDR3 is TGCAGTGCCAGGAGGGATACCTACAATGAGCAGTTCTTC. This encodes CSARRDTYNEQFF.

The genes are TRBV28 and TRBJ2-7; D unresolved. Deletions cut 2 bases from V and 5 bases from J, with 10 bases between. Germline loops: CDR1 MDHEN, CDR2 SYDVKM. CDR3 length: 13 amino acids. The CDR3 region is CASSLISPHEQYF. The CDR3 bases are TGTGCCAGCAGTTTAATAAGTCCCCACGAGCAGTACTTC.

Comment on this clonotype: The junction departs from the called germline gene at one end, perhaps through a read error. The chain links TRBV6-1 to TRBJ1-5; maybe TRBD1 (5 bases). From germline, CDR1 is MNHNS and CDR2 SASEGT. The CDR3 runs 18 residues. The CDR3, as DNA: TGTGCCGGCAGTCCCCAGGGCCGGGGTACGGGGAGCAATCAGCCCCAGCATTTT. It specifies CAGSPQGRGTGSNQPQHF.

CDR3 bases: TGTGCCAGCAGCTTACCCCGGACAGGGAGAAATTCACCCCTCCACTTT. This gives the protein CASSLPRTGRNSPLHF. The chain employs TRBV12-3 or TRBV12-4 and TRBJ1-6, with 8 bases aligning to TRBD1. V lost 6 bases and J lost 7; bases outside the gene matches: 11. The CDR3 loop spans 16 amino acids.

This clonotype was picked up a small number of times. V gene TRBV18 combines with J gene TRBJ2-3, with D tentatively TRBD1 (5 bases). The CDR3 runs to 14 residues. Trimming took off 0 bases at V and 9 bases at J, with 13 bases between the two ends. Germline V gives CDR1 KGHSH, CDR2 LQKENI. CDR3 in amino acids: CASSPPLPDITQYF. In nucleotides, the CDR3 is TGTGCCAGCTCACCACCGTTGCCGGACATCACGCAGTATTTT.

CDR3 residues: CASSSVPTPSYEQYF. CDR3 DNA: TGTGCCAGCAGCTCCGTGCCGACGCCCTCCTACGAGCAGTACTTC. The rearrangement links TRBV7-2 to TRBJ2-7; D uncertain. The CDR3 consists of 15 residues. The V end was cut by 4 bases, the J end by 0 bases, with 13 bases between. Per the germline V gene, CDR1 is SGHTA and CDR2 is FQGNSA.

A few counts support this clonotype. The chain couples TRBV2 to TRBJ1-5, with TRBD1 identical over 8 bases. CDR1 SNHLY and CDR2 FYNNEI come from the germline V gene. The V segment lost 1 base and the J segment 4 bases; nucleotides outside the gene matches: 6. The CDR3 consists of 16 residues. CDR3 DNA sequence: TGTGCCAGCAGTGAAGGACAGGGGATGGGGAATCAGCCCCAGCATTTT. Translated, it gives CASSEGQGMGNQPQHF. Full variable domain (outside the CDR3, taken from reference TRBV2 and TRBJ1-5): EPEVTQTPSHQVTQMGQEVILRCVPISNHLYFYWYRQILGQKVEFLVSFYNNEISEKSEIFDDQFSVERPDGSNFTLKIRSTKLEDSAMYFCASSEGQGMGNQPQHFGDGTRLSIL.

This clonotype was observed a handful of times. The rearrangement uses TRBV27 and TRBJ1-1; D ambiguous. Trimming cost V 3 bases and J 6 bases, with 14 bases left between them. The CDR3 length is 14 residues. The germline V gene encodes CDR1 MNHEY and CDR2 SMNVEV (reference sequence). The CDR3 here is CASSFSRGSAEAFF. The CDR3 DNA is TGTGCCAGCAGTTTCTCCCGGGGTTCCGCTGAAGCTTTCTTT.

This chain connects TRBV5-1 to TRBJ1-4; perhaps TRBD1 as D (6 bases). V was trimmed by 4 bases and J by 0 bases, leaving 13 bases between them. The CDR3 spans 16 residues. CDR1 and CDR2 (germline): SGHRS, YFSETQ. As DNA, the CDR3 is TGCGCCAGCAGCCCTGGGACAACGGCAACTAATGAAAAACTGTTTTTT. It is translated as CASSPGTTATNEKLFF.

The table lists this clonotype with a few counts. The chain combines TRBV14 with TRBJ2-1, with D maybe TRBD2 (6 bases). V was clipped by 3 bases and J by 3 bases, with 9 bases between them. The CDR3 is made up of 14 amino acids. The V gene's germline CDR1 is SGHDN and CDR2 FVKESK. CDR3 sequence (DNA): TGTGCCAGCAGCCACAGGGACTTCTACAATGAGCAGTTCTTC. Amino acids: CASSHRDFYNEQFF. The entire variable domain, with the rest obtained from reference TRBV14 and TRBJ2-1, is as follows: EAGVTQFPSHSVIEKGQTVTLRCDPISGHDNLYWYRRVMGKEIKFLLHFVKESKQDESGMPNNRFLAERTGGTYSTLKVQPAELEDSGVYFCASSHRDFYNEQFFGPGTRLTVL.

In this sample, this clonotype turned up many times. This rearrangement joins TRBV20-1 to TRBJ2-4, with D perhaps given as TRBD1 or TRBD2 (6 bases each). Germline assignment: CDR1 DFQATT and CDR2 SNEGSKA (reference sequence). Trimming stripped 6 bases from V and 1 base from J, with 13 bases between. The CDR3 length is 14 residues. CDR3 nucleotides: TGCAGTGCCCAGCCGGGGGCCGCCAAAAACATTCAGTACTTC. Protein: CSAQPGAAKNIQYF.